This paragraph covers one TCR beta chain sequence. Germline loops: CDR1 KGHDR, CDR2 SFDVKD. The CDR3 covers 14 residues. V lost 6 bases and J 3 bases, leaving 13 bases between the germline ends. This entry belongs to a study of T-cell reconstitution after alpha-beta-depleted transplantation in children. For TCRbeta, the library was prepared with unique molecular identifiers. MiXCR, applied by TCRdb to the PCR reads, yields one record per CDR3 protein. Counted here are 500,000 to 600,000 distinct CDR3 sequences, roughly 33% occurring once; the ten biggest clones make up more than 2%. The chain carries TRBV24-1 and TRBJ2-5; D not resolved. Sequenced material: PBMCs from the stem cell graft donor, taken from the stem cell graft. This TCR derives from a human donor who donated a stem cell graft to a child with aplastic anemia. Written as DNA, the CDR3 is TGTGCCACCAGTACATGGGGTTCCGAAGAGACCCAGTACTTC. Translating it yields CATSTWGSEETQYF.